This note documents a single T cell receptor beta chain sequence. It was at deep level that the assay was run. This table comes from immunoSEQ multiplex PCR, and its TCRdb copy is limited to in-frame clones, with some not included. The sample includes roughly 2,000,000 clones, 80% to 95% of them seen just once. Germline V lookup: CDR1 MNHEY, CDR2 SMNVEV (reference sequence). The CDR3 spans 15 residues. The ends lost 1 base at V and 3 bases at J; junction bases unmatched: 4. The data are from a study of shared clonotypes between healthy human individuals. Only CD45RO-negative cells positively selected for CCR7 counted as naive CD8 cells, so terminally differentiated effector memory CD45RA+ cells were excluded.

The sample taken for sequencing was naive CD8+ T cells from PBMCs. The chain links TRBV27 to TRBJ2-5, with TRBD1 identical over 8 bases. The clonotype comes from a man aged 18 to 29 in good health. Some clones in this sample may be carry-over from other donors' samples. CDR3 sequence reads: CASSLYGQGEETQYF. The CDR3 DNA follows: TGTGCCAGCAGTTTATATGGACAGGGCGAAGAGACCCAGTACTTC.